This T cell receptor (beta chain) emerged from a study of blood T cell repertoires in COVID-19. For the study at large: PBMCs, B-cell-depleted T cells, or T cells were the source of the cDNA or gDNA that made up the material.

Assay: immunoSEQ multiplex PCR; the TCRdb copy retains only in-frame clones and omits some. The sample has a few hundred thousand clones, more than 90% seen once. Looked up from germline, CDR1 is MGHRA and CDR2 is YSYEKL. This CDR3 region has 17 residues. The ends lost 1 base at V and 0 bases at J; junction bases unmatched: 3. This TCR derives from a person between 18 and 35 years old with COVID-19, enrolled during active disease. The chain uses TRBV4-1 and TRBJ1-2; TRBD1 aligns across 12 bases. Input material: peripheral blood. In DNA, the CDR3 is TGCGCCAGCAGCCAAGCGGGACAGGGGGCAGCTAACTATGGCTACACCTTC. It encodes CASSQAGQGAANYGYTF.